This paragraph covers one TCR beta chain sequence. Its antigen remains unidentified. 200 to 250 ng DNA, approximately 31,000 T cell genomes, went into each sorted-subset replicate PCR. Profiled with immunoSEQ multiplex PCR; TCRdb holds only in-frame clones, not every one. The sample shows some 2.1 million clones, roughly 96% of them seen only once. The sample is drawn from a study of shared clonotypes between healthy human individuals. Background on the study: Per-donor plates numbered three CD4 naive, three CD4 memory, two CD8 naive and one CD8 memory. Study-level results: Against clonotypes common to all four donors, non-shared ones had lower generation probabilities.

Germline values: CDR1 SGHRS, CDR2 YFSETQ. Trimming cost V 0 bases and J 4 bases; bases outside gene matches: 8. The CDR3 totals 17 residues. Donors, without exception, were Caucasian adults residing in Nashville, Tennessee. The TCR was taken from a man between 18 and 35 years old in good health. The sequencing input was naive CD4+ T cells sorted from blood. The subset is: CD45RA+ positively selected. The V gene is TRBV5-1, the J gene TRBJ2-1, with 9 bases fitting TRBD2. Here the CDR3 reads CASSLAGASGVYNEQFF. The CDR3 nucleotides read TGCGCCAGCAGCTTGGCCGGGGCTAGCGGGGTATACAATGAGCAGTTCTTC.